This T cell receptor (beta chain) came from a study of blood T cell repertoires in COVID-19. The ends lost 1 base at V and 3 bases at J; junction bases unmatched: 8. The CDR3 has 16 residues. The germline V gene has CDR1 SGHTA and CDR2 FQGNSA. As originally analysed: Estimation of nucleated cell counts was performed using reference gene primer amplification. Produced via immunoSEQ multiplex PCR; TCRdb's table is partial and in-frame only. That table gives V, J and clone size, and the DNA gave D and trimming. The sample yields 250,000 to 400,000 clones, approximately 87% seen once. This chain joins TRBV7-2 and TRBJ2-7; TRBD2 matches 8 bases. Sequencing was performed on peripheral blood. The TCR was taken from a woman in her twenties or thirties with COVID-19, enrolled during active disease. CDR3: CASSLVWKAGDYEQYF. DNA for the CDR3: TGTGCCAGCAGCTTAGTTTGGAAAGCGGGAGACTACGAGCAGTACTTC.